These T cell receptor beta chains were read from a single sample in a study of cytomegalovirus exposure and HLA in healthy donors. Libraries were prepared by immunoSEQ multiplex PCR; TCRdb keeps only in-frame clonotypes and omits some of them. The sample holds about 60,000 clones, approximately 93% seen once. Source material: PBMCs. The receptors derive from a young woman in good health and CMV-seronegative. Both conserved end residues are part of each CDR3. Fields, in order: D gene, V gene, J gene, clone size, CDR3 protein, CDR3 DNA. The D gene is left open where the match is weak. The size entry is marked missing in some rows and otherwise reads once, few, many or a size class.

d_call: -
v_call: TRBV6-5
j_call: TRBJ1-1
clone_size: -
cdr3_aa: CASTHRGRNTEAFF
cdr3_nt: TGTGCCAGCACCCACAGAGGGAGGAACACTGAAGCTTTCTTT

d_call: -
v_call: TRBV4-2
j_call: TRBJ1-2
clone_size: -
cdr3_aa: CASSQGRMGGLRAYTF
cdr3_nt: TGTGCCAGCAGCCAAGGTCGGATGGGGGGGCTAAGAGCCTACACCTTC

d_call: TRBD1
v_call: TRBV15
j_call: TRBJ1-1
clone_size: few
cdr3_aa: CATSRDRVTEAFF
cdr3_nt: TGTGCCACCAGCCGGGACAGGGTAACTGAAGCTTTCTTT

d_call: -
v_call: TRBV2
j_call: TRBJ1-1
clone_size: -
cdr3_aa: CASSERSTGTEAFF
cdr3_nt: TGTGCCAGCAGTGAGAGGTCGACGGGGACTGAAGCTTTCTTT

d_call: -
v_call: TRBV29-1
j_call: TRBJ1-5
clone_size: -
cdr3_aa: CSVAGQSSGQPQHF
cdr3_nt: TGCAGCGTTGCAGGGCAGTCTTCTGGTCAGCCCCAGCATTTT

d_call: -
v_call: TRBV19
j_call: TRBJ1-3
clone_size: -
cdr3_aa: CASSIMDTMSSGNTIYF
cdr3_nt: TGTGCCAGTAGTATAATGGACACCATGAGCTCTGGAAACACCATATATTTT

d_call: -
v_call: TRBV27
j_call: TRBJ1-6
clone_size: -
cdr3_aa: CASKQGPSPLHF
cdr3_nt: TGTGCCAGCAAACAGGGACCTTCACCCCTCCACTTT

d_call: -
v_call: TRBV19
j_call: TRBJ1-5
clone_size: -
cdr3_aa: CASSIDRGQPQHF
cdr3_nt: TGTGCCAGTAGTATAGACAGAGGTCAGCCCCAGCATTTT

d_call: -
v_call: TRBV4-3
j_call: TRBJ1-1
clone_size: -
cdr3_aa: CASSQGRRDTEAFF
cdr3_nt: TGCGCCAGCAGCCAAGGCCGCCGAGACACTGAAGCTTTCTTT

d_call: TRBD1
v_call: TRBV4-2
j_call: TRBJ2-3
clone_size: -
cdr3_aa: CASSQVGTGGTDTQYF
cdr3_nt: TGTGCCAGCAGCCAAGTAGGGACAGGGGGGACAGATACGCAGTATTTT

d_call: -
v_call: TRBV9
j_call: TRBJ1-2
clone_size: -
cdr3_aa: CASSGISTGGYTF
cdr3_nt: TGTGCCAGCAGCGGTATCTCCACGGGGGGCTACACCTTC

d_call: TRBD2
v_call: TRBV4-3
j_call: TRBJ2-2
clone_size: -
cdr3_aa: CASSQVPSGRANTGELFF
cdr3_nt: TGCGCCAGCAGCCAAGTACCCAGCGGGAGGGCCAACACCGGGGAGCTGTTTTTT

d_call: TRBD2
v_call: TRBV6-1
j_call: TRBJ2-5
clone_size: -
cdr3_aa: CASTSGGQETQYF
cdr3_nt: TGTGCCAGCACTAGCGGGGGTCAAGAGACCCAGTACTTC

d_call: -
v_call: TRBV7-9
j_call: TRBJ1-4
clone_size: -
cdr3_aa: CASSFAGLNEKLFF
cdr3_nt: TGTGCCAGCAGCTTCGCAGGTTTAAATGAAAAACTGTTTTTT

d_call: -
v_call: TRBV11-2
j_call: TRBJ1-3
clone_size: -
cdr3_aa: CASRNDFGNTIYF
cdr3_nt: TGTGCCAGCAGGAACGACTTTGGAAACACCATATATTTT

d_call: -
v_call: TRBV7-9
j_call: TRBJ2-5
clone_size: -
cdr3_aa: CASSNSQYLETQYF
cdr3_nt: TGTGCCAGCAGCAATAGCCAGTACTTAGAGACCCAGTACTTC

d_call: -
v_call: TRBV5-1
j_call: TRBJ1-2
clone_size: -
cdr3_aa: CASAAGHPNYGYTF
cdr3_nt: TGCGCCAGCGCCGCAGGACACCCGAACTATGGCTACACCTTC